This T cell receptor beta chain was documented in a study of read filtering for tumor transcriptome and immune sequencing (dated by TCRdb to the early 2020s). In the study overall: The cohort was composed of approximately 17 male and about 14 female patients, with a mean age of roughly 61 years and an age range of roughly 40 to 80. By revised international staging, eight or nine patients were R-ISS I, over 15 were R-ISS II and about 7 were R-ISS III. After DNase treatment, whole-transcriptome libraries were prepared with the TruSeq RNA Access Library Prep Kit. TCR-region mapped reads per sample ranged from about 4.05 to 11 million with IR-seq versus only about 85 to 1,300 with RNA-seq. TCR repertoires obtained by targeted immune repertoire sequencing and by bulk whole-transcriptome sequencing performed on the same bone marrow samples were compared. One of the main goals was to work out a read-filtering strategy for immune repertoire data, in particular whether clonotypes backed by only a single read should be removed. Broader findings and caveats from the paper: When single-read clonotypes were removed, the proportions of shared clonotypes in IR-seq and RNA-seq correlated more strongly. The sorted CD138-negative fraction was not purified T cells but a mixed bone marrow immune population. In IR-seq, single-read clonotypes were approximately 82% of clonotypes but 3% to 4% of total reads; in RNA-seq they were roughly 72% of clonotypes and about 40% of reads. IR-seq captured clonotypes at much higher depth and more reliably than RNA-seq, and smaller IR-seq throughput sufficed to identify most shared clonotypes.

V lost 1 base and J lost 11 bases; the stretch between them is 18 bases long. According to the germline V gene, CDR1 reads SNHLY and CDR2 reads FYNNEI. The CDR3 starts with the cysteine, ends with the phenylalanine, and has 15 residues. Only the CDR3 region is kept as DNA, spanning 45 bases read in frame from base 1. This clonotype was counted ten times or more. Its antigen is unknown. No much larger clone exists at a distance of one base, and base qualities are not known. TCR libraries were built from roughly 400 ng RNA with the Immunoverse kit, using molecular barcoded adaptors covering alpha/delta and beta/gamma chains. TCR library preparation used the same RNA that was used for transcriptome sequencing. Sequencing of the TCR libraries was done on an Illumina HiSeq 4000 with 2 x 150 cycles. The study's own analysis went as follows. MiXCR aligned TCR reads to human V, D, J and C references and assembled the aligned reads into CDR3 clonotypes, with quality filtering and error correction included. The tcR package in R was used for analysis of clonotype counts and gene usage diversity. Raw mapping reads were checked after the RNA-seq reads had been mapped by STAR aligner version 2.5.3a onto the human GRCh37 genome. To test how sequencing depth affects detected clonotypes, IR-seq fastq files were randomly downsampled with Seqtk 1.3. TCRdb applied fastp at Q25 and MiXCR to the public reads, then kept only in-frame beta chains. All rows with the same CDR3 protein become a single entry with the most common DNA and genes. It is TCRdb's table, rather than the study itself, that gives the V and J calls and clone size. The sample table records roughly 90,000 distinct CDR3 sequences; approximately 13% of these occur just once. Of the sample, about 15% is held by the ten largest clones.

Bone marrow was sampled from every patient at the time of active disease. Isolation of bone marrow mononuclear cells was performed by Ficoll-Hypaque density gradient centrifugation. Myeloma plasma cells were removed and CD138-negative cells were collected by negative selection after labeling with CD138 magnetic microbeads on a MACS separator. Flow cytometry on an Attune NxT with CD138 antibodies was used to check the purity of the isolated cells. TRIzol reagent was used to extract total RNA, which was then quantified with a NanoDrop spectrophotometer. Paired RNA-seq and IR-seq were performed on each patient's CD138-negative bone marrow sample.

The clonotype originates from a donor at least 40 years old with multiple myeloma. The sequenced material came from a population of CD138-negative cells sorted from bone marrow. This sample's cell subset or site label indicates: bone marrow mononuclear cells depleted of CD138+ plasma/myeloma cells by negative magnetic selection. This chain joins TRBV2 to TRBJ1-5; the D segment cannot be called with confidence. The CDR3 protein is CASSEGLQGQVAQHF. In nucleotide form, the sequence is TGTGCCAGCAGTGAAGGGTTGCAAGGCCAGGTGGCCCAGCATTTT.